This T cell receptor (beta chain) was retrieved from a study of beta chain features in type 1 diabetes. Every bit of the isolated RNA underwent reverse transcription, so sequencing read expressed TCRB transcripts. Sequenced by immunoSEQ multiplex PCR; TCRdb stores in-frame clones only, minus some. Of 250,000 to 300,000 clones listed, 14% were seen once; the top ten hold less than 0.02%. Findings and limits, study-wide: In all four CD4+ subsets, TCRB CDR3 length was significantly, moderately reduced in type 1 diabetes.

Per the germline V gene, CDR1 is MNHNY and CDR2 is SVGAGI (reference sequence). Trimming pared 4 bases from V and 5 bases from J, leaving 6 bases between. CDR3 length equals 11 residues. This clone has more than one count but fewer than ten. What it recognizes is unknown. The receptor was isolated from a man aged 30 to 39 with type 1 diabetes. Sample: naive CD4+ T cells from blood. The chain combines TRBV6-6 with TRBJ2-7; D ambiguous. The CDR3 bases are TGTGCCAGCAGTTTTCCTGACGAGCAGTACTTC. Translation: CASSFPDEQYF.